Given below is one TCR beta chain in context. Its antigen remains unknown. RNA transcripts served as the template for amplifying TCR beta CDR3 regions. The TCR CDR3 was amplified in a first-round RT-PCR using the HTBI primer set. TCRdb re-derived calls from the multiplex PCR reads in MiXCR, one entry per CDR3 protein. Among around 530,000 distinct CDR3 sequences listed, about 15% were seen once. This specimen comes from a study of T cells in Graves' hyperthyroidism and ophthalmopathy. Regarding the study as a whole: The blood repertoire included most of the expanded thyroid clonotypes above 0.001. In validation, the model predicted ophthalmopathy. These predictions came a median about 6.2 months before onset. Stable hyperthyroidism was separated from ophthalmopathy by a model based on 13 V-J features.

Germline V gene sequence: CDR1 SGHTA, CDR2 FQGNSA. The CDR3 is made up of 14 amino acids. V was pared by 1 base and J by 1 base, with 8 bases between. Patients having uncontrolled infection, another autoimmune disease, pregnancy or lactation were not included. The rearrangement links TRBV7-2 to TRBJ2-7; D gene ambiguous. The receptor comes from a woman between 18 and 30 years old with Graves' ophthalmopathy. Material for sequencing was blood. CDR3 region: CASSLDFPSYEQYF. CDR3 DNA sequence: TGTGCCAGCAGCTTAGATTTTCCGTCCTACGAGCAGTACTTC.